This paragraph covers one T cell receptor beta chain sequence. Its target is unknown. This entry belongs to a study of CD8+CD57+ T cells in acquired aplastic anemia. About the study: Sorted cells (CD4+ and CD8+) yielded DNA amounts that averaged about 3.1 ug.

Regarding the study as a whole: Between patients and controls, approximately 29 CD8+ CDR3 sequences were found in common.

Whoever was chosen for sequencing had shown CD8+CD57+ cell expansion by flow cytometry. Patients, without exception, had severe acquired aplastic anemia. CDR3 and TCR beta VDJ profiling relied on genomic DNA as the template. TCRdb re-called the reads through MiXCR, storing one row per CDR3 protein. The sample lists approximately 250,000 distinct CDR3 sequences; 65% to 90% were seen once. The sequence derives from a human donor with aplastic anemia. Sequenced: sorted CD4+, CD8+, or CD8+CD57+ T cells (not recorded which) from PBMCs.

The CDR3 nucleotides are TGCAGTGCTCTTAGCGGGAGCGCTCTAACGGCTGGGGCCAACGTCCTGACTTTC. Translation gives CSALSGSALTAGANVLTF. The chain joins TRBV20-1 to TRBJ2-6, with TRBD2 identical over 9 bases. CDR3 length: 18 amino acids. Trimming took 5 bases from V and 2 from J; bases not matched to a gene: 13. The V gene's germline CDR1 is DFQATT and CDR2 SNEGSKA (reference sequence).